Listed below are T cell receptor beta chains from one sample, sequenced in a study of T cell repertoires in cytomegalovirus infection. TCRdb analysed the reads with MiXCR anew, one entry per CDR3 protein. Counted here are fewer than 130,000 distinct CDR3 sequences, approximately 45% occurring once; the ten biggest clones make up about two thirds. Their specific antigens are unknown. Here the sequenced sample was CD8+ T cells from cultured PBMCs, taken from culture after CMV antigen stimulation. These receptors all come from a human donor in good health (CMV status not recorded). Some clones in this sample may be carry-over from other donors' samples. Each CDR3 is given with its conserved first and last residue. D genes are given only for firm matches. Not all rows give a size; the values are once, few, many and, for expanded clones, a class.

V gene	J gene	D gene	clone size	CDR3 protein	CDR3 DNA
TRBV6-5	TRBJ2-2	TRBD1	-	CASRSIGQGDTGELFF	TGTGCCAGCAGATCGATTGGACAGGGGGACACCGGGGAGCTGTTTTTT
TRBV7-2	TRBJ1-1	-	-	CASSLGRWTEAFF	TGTGCCAGCAGCCTAGGGAGGTGGACTGAAGCTTTCTTT
TRBV27	TRBJ2-4	TRBD1	few	CASSPNAGGKNIQYF	TGTGCCAGCAGTCCTAATGCAGGGGGCAAAAACATTCAGTACTTC
TRBV27	TRBJ1-2	-	-	CASSLSAGAHPLYGYTF	TGTGCCAGCAGTCTATCCGCTGGGGCCCATCCCCTCTATGGCTACACCTTC
TRBV27	TRBJ1-1	TRBD1	-	CASSTTGKAEAFF	TGTGCCAGCAGTACGACAGGGAAGGCTGAAGCTTTCTTT
TRBV7-9	TRBJ2-5	TRBD2	-	CASSLGTSGGQYQETQYF	TGTGCCAGCAGCTTAGGGACTAGCGGGGGACAGTACCAAGAGACCCAGTACTTC
TRBV19	TRBJ2-1	TRBD2	many	CASMLAGGLNEQFF	TGTGCCAGTATGTTAGCGGGGGGGCTAAATGAGCAGTTCTTC
TRBV6-1	TRBJ2-7	-	-	CASSEVDGGNEQYF	TGTGCCAGCAGTGAAGTTGATGGAGGGAACGAGCAGTACTTC
TRBV7-2	TRBJ2-5	TRBD2	many	CASSLGSGGPVTQYF	TGTGCCAGCAGCTTGGGTAGCGGGGGCCCCGTGACCCAGTACTTC
TRBV7-2	TRBJ2-7	TRBD2	many	CASSLVSGLAGTYWEQYF	TGTGCCAGCAGCTTGGTGAGCGGACTAGCGGGGACCTACTGGGAGCAGTACTTC
TRBV5-6	TRBJ2-2	TRBD1	-	CASSLEGQFSPGELFF	TGTGCCAGCAGCTTGGAGGGACAGTTCTCCCCCGGGGAGCTGTTTTTT
TRBV4-1	TRBJ2-1	-	few	CASSQGLSNEQFF	TGCGCCAGCAGCCAAGGACTTTCCAATGAGCAGTTCTTC
TRBV6-5	TRBJ1-1	TRBD1	-	CASRYTGGNTEAFF	TGTGCCAGCAGGTACACAGGGGGGAACACTGAAGCTTTCTTT
TRBV24-1	TRBJ2-4	-	many	CATSDGSNIQYF	TGTGCCACCAGTGATGGATCAAACATTCAGTACTTC
TRBV7-6	TRBJ2-7	-	-	CASSYRDNEHEQYF	TGTGCCAGCAGCTACCGGGATAACGAGCACGAGCAGTACTTC
TRBV9	TRBJ2-5	-	-	CASSAPGARGETQYF	TGTGCCAGCAGCGCACCAGGGGCTCGGGGGGAGACCCAGTACTTC
TRBV12-3/TRBV12-4	TRBJ2-2	-	-	CASSFLQGAGELFF	TGTGCCAGCAGTTTCTTACAGGGAGCCGGGGAGCTGTTTTTT
TRBV15	TRBJ2-1	-	-	CATSRAGSGYNEQFF	TGTGCCACCAGCAGAGCGGGCAGCGGATACAATGAGCAGTTCTTC
TRBV11-2	TRBJ2-1	TRBD2	-	CASSHGTSGLNVQFF	TGTGCCAGCAGCCACGGGACTAGCGGTTTGAATGTGCAGTTCTTC
TRBV7-2	TRBJ1-1	-	-	CASSLGQRGEAFF	TGTGCCAGCAGCTTAGGACAGCGGGGGGAAGCTTTCTTT
TRBV12-5	TRBJ1-6	-	few	CASGLTGTLSPLHF	TGTGCTAGTGGTTTGACCGGGACACTTTCACCCCTCCACTTT
TRBV19	TRBJ1-5	TRBD1	once	CASLLGTGGNQPQHF	TGTGCCAGCCTCCTGGGGACAGGAGGCAATCAGCCCCAGCATTTT
TRBV11-2	TRBJ2-7	-	-	CASSSQRGPIEQYF	TGTGCCAGCAGCTCCCAACGGGGCCCGATCGAGCAGTACTTC
TRBV7-6	TRBJ2-3	TRBD2	-	CASSFYSGGATDTQYF	TGTGCCAGCAGCTTCTATAGCGGGGGGGCAACAGATACGCAGTATTTT
TRBV7-2	TRBJ1-2	TRBD1	-	CASSYGTGGGYTF	TGTGCCAGCAGCTACGGGACAGGCGGCGGCTACACCTTC
TRBV7-3	TRBJ2-7	-	many	CASSLKPGVEQYF	TGTGCCAGCAGCTTAAAACCGGGGGTCGAGCAGTACTTC